What follows are 18 T cell receptor beta chains derived from one specimen sequenced in a study of blood T cells in healthy people across ages (dated by TCRdb to about 2015). The library was made by 5' RACE. Sequencing instrument: Illumina HiSeq 2500. A second roughly 7 to 12 cycle PCR used a sample-barcoded 5' primer and a J-beta primer mix. TCRdb took the public reads, trimmed them with fastp at Q25, ran MiXCR for clone calling and kept in-frame beta chains. One record per CDR3 amino acid sequence lists the most common genes and DNA. The sample table holds about a million distinct CDR3 sequences, of which 30% to 40% were seen once. The ten largest account for 13% of the sample. The sample comprised blood. These receptors were obtained from a man between 18 and 35 years old in good health.

V usage is TRBV27 and J usage is TRBJ2-7, with D perhaps given as TRBD1 or TRBD2 (5 bases each). V lost 3 bases, J lost 2 bases, and 20 bases lay in between. Germline CDR1 is MNHEY and CDR2 is SMNVEV (reference sequence). The CDR3 sequence is 17 residues long. In DNA form, the CDR3 reads TGTGCCAGCAGTTTGGGGTCTGGGAGTGGGGACCCCTACGAGCAGTACTTC. This gives the protein CASSLGSGSGDPYEQYF.

V usage is TRBV29-1 and J usage is TRBJ1-1, with 8 bases that match TRBD1. Germline CDR1 SQVTM, CDR2 ANQGSEA. After removal of 3 bases from V and 1 base from J, the junction contained 4 bases not matched to a gene. This CDR3 has 14 residues. DNA for the CDR3: TGCAGCGTTGACTTACAGGGGGGGAACACTGAAGCTTTCTTT. The encoded protein is CSVDLQGGNTEAFF.

This clonotype was seen more than once but under ten times. This sequence joins TRBV27 and TRBJ2-4, with 10 bases identical to TRBD1. CDR3 length: 14 residues. Germline-derived CDR1 and CDR2 are MNHEY and SMNVEV (reference sequence). V was clipped by 6 bases and J by 13 bases; unmatched bases: 12. CDR3 nucleotide sequence: TGTGCCAGCAGACCGGGACAGGGGCGTTATGGGCAGTACTTC. Its protein product is CASRPGQGRYGQYF.

In this sample, this clonotype turned up many times. CDR3 sequence (DNA): TGCAGTGCTAGAGAAGGGAGCTATGGCTACACCTTC. Protein sequence: CSAREGSYGYTF. The chain recombines TRBV20-1 with TRBJ1-2; D unclear. The V and J ends lost 0 bases and 4 bases respectively, with 6 bases between them. Germline V gene lookup returns CDR1 DFQATT and CDR2 SNEGSKA (reference sequence). This CDR3 has 12 residues.

This sequence joins TRBV2 and TRBJ2-7; D is possibly TRBD1 (7 bases). The CDR3 is 17 residues long. Germline values: CDR1 SNHLY, CDR2 FYNNEI. Trimming cost V 10 bases and J 5 bases, with 30 bases left between them. CDR3: CATLLDREDKSSDEQYF. The CDR3, as DNA: TGTGCCACCCTACTTGACAGGGAGGATAAGTCATCGGACGAGCAGTACTTC.

This clonotype was seen only once. This chain uses TRBV5-1 with TRBJ2-3, with D perhaps matching TRBD2 (6 bases). Trimming stripped 4 bases from V and 2 bases from J, with 14 bases between. The CDR3 spans 15 residues. The V gene's germline CDR1 is SGHRS and CDR2 YFSETQ. Here the CDR3 DNA reads TGCGCCAGCAGCCCCTTCGGCGGGGACACAGATACGCAGTATTTT. It is translated as CASSPFGGDTDTQYF.

J is TRBJ1-2 and V is TRBV4-1; no definite D call. Germline CDR1 is MGHRA and CDR2 is YSYEKL. V lost 0 bases and J lost 5, with 10 bases in between. CDR3 length equals 14 residues. DNA for the CDR3: TGCGCCAGCAGCCAAGAACCCCAGTTTTATGGCTACACCTTC. This encodes CASSQEPQFYGYTF.

This clonotype has a handful of counts. The CDR3 sequence is CASSYPTGDVQAFF. The CDR3 DNA follows: TGTGCCAGCAGTTACCCGACAGGGGATGTTCAGGCTTTCTTT. The chain recombines TRBV6-6 with TRBJ1-1, with 8 positions matching TRBD1. The CDR3 has 14 amino acids. Germline values: CDR1 MNHNY, CDR2 SVGAGI (reference sequence). With 2 bases clipped from V and 11 bases from J, the junction kept 10 bases outside the gene matches.

The chain employs TRBV18 and TRBJ1-5; 8 positions agree with TRBD1. Germline values: CDR1 KGHSH, CDR2 LQKENI. Germline trimming cut 7 bases from V and 0 bases from J; bases unmatched to any gene: 2. The CDR3 contains 14 residues. CDR3 nucleotides: TGTGCCAGCTGGACAGGGAGTAGCAATCAGCCCCAGCATTTT. It is translated as CASWTGSSNQPQHF.

The chain couples TRBV4-2 to TRBJ1-5; D gene ambiguous. This CDR3 has 14 residues. The ends were cut back, 0 bases at V and 4 bases at J, with 7 bases in the middle. Germline loops: CDR1 LGHNA, CDR2 YNFKEQ. The CDR3 here is CASSQDGANQPQHF. The CDR3 DNA follows: TGTGCCAGCAGCCAAGATGGTGCTAATCAGCCCCAGCATTTT.

Only a few counts were recorded for this clonotype. This chain links TRBV5-4 with TRBJ2-5, with 8 bases matching TRBD1. CDR3 length equals 14 residues. Per the germline V gene, CDR1 is SGHNT and CDR2 is YYREEE (reference sequence). The ends lost 4 bases at V and 3 bases at J; junction bases unmatched: 5. For the CDR3, the DNA is TGTGCCAGCAGCCGGGGACAGGTGGAAGAGACCCAGTACTTC. Protein: CASSRGQVEETQYF.

On this clonotype: This may stem from a read error, because a much larger clone lies one nucleotide away. This chain joins TRBV5-1 and TRBJ1-1, with no clear D. V shed 1 base and J shed 1 base, with 8 bases lying between them. The germline V gene encodes CDR1 SGHRS and CDR2 YFSETQ. This CDR3 comprises 14 residues. CDR3 residues: CASSLPAGNTEAFF. The CDR3 nucleotides read TGCGCCAGCAGCTTGCCGGCAGGGAACACTGAAGCTTTCTTT. The entire variable domain, with the rest obtained from reference TRBV5-1 and TRBJ1-1, is as follows: KAGVTQTPRYLIKTRGQQVTLSCSPISGHRSVSWYQQTPGQGLQFLFEYFSETQRNKGNFPGRFSGRQFSNSRSEMNVSTLELGDSALYLCASSLPAGNTEAFFGQGTRLTVV.

The gene calls are TRBV5-1 and TRBJ2-6; D is perhaps TRBD2 (5 bases). V was shortened by 5 bases and J by 3 bases, with 12 bases between the two germline ends. Germline loops: CDR1 SGHRS, CDR2 YFSETQ. The length of the CDR3 is 15 residues. In DNA, the CDR3 is TGCGCCAGCAGTCAGACGGGGAATGGGGCCAACGTCCTGACTTTC. This translates into CASSQTGNGANVLTF.

The V call is TRBV28, the J call TRBJ2-1, with D possibly being TRBD1 (6 bases). This CDR3 contains 16 residues. The V end lost 4 bases, the J end lost 5 bases, and 18 bases lay between the germline ends. Germline V CDR1 and CDR2: MDHEN, SYDVKM. The CDR3 DNA follows: TGTGCCAGCAGTTCCCCTAGTTGGGGGCAAGACAATGAGCAGTTCTTC. Its translation: CASSSPSWGQDNEQFF.

The CDR3 region has the DNA TGCAGCGTTGAAGAAAGTAGCCTAGCGGCCCGAATTGAGCAGTTCTTC. This codes for CSVEESSLAARIEQFF. The V and J genes are TRBV29-1 and TRBJ2-1; TRBD2 agrees at 7 bases. Germline V lookup: CDR1 SQVTM, CDR2 ANQGSEA. This CDR3 spans 16 amino acids. Trimming removed 0 bases from V and 9 bases from J; junction bases left unmatched: 14.

This clonotype has just a few counts. This rearrangement joins TRBV11-2 to TRBJ2-7; 7 nucleotides align to TRBD1. V was pared by 5 bases and J by 3 bases, with 10 bases of the junction left unmatched. The CDR3 is made up of 15 amino acids. The germline V gene encodes CDR1 SGHAT and CDR2 FQNNGV. The CDR3 here is CASSRDRARIYEQYF. Here the CDR3 DNA reads TGTGCCAGCAGCAGAGACAGGGCCCGTATCTACGAGCAGTACTTC.

This clonotype was seen more than once but under ten times. The chain combines TRBV9 with TRBJ2-7; no definite D call. Germline CDR1 SGDLS, CDR2 YYNGEE. CDR3 size: 13 residues. The ends were cut back, 3 bases at V and 3 bases at J, with 10 bases in the middle. As DNA, the CDR3 is TGTGCCAGCAGCGCGGAATATGGCTACGAGCAGTACTTC. Translation: CASSAEYGYEQYF. Full variable domain (missing parts from reference TRBV9 and TRBJ2-7): DSGVTQTPKHLITATGQRVTLRCSPRSGDLSVYWYQQSLDQGLQFLIQYYNGEERAKGNILERFSAQQFPDLHSELNLSSLELGDSALYFCASSAEYGYEQYFGPGTRLTVT.

The chain combines TRBV4-2 with TRBJ2-5; D tentatively reads TRBD1 or TRBD2 (7 bases each). CDR3 length: 14 residues. Germline V gene sequence: CDR1 LGHNA, CDR2 YNFKEQ. V was trimmed by 4 bases and J by 11 bases, leaving 20 bases between them. Written as DNA, the CDR3 is TGTGCCAGCAGCCCCTCAGGGGGACTACCACAGCAGTACTTC. Amino acid sequence: CASSPSGGLPQQYF.